This T cell receptor beta chain came from a study of cytomegalovirus exposure and HLA in healthy donors. The PCR made use of 60 Vbeta and 13 Jbeta primers. Data came from immunoSEQ multiplex PCR; TCRdb stores just in-frame clones and leaves some out. The sample has about 140,000 clones; roughly 72% are singletons. A word on this clone: Its target is unknown.

Everyone who donated was a healthy bone marrow donor. Study-level results: In a later analysis, around 18,000 TCR beta sequences were associated with HLA alleles at 0.05 false discovery rate. Reported findings show TCR beta sequences accurately forecast HLA-A and HLA-B alleles in most subjects. Some TCR beta chains (about 170 of them) were listed as cytomegalovirus-associated.

V was clipped by 2 bases and J by 5 bases; unmatched bases: 16. There are 18 residues in the CDR3. Germline V gene lookup returns CDR1 LGHNT and CDR2 FRNRAP. The sequence came from a man aged 35-49 years in good health and CMV-seronegative. The J gene is TRBJ2-7, the V gene TRBV12-5; 9 positions match TRBD1. Source material: PBMCs. For the CDR3, the DNA is TGTGCTAGTGGTTTGCCCAACCTCCCGGGACAGGGCCCCCACGAGCAGTACTTC. Encoded protein: CASGLPNLPGQGPHEQYF.